The clone carrying this TCR beta chain appeared many times. Its cognate antigen is unknown. The CDR3 extends 3 residues past the end of the read, so its final part is completed from the germline J gene. The sample comes from a study of T cell clonality in common variable immunodeficiency. The study's findings and limits: Compared with healthy controls, CVID subjects showed increased TCRbeta clonality, mostly in about a third. Compared with controls, CVID subjects had fewer shared TCRbeta clones. Common variable immunodeficiency TCR beta sequences reportedly had fewer deletions and N-nucleotide insertions.

Diagnosis required reduced IgG, IgA and/or IgM with specific antibody deficiency. For at least one year, all CVID subjects received replacement immunoglobulin. With 4 bases removed from V and 0 bases from J, the gap between germline ends came to 9 bases. CDR1 SGHTA and CDR2 FQGNSA come from the germline V gene. The CDR3 has 14 amino acids. TCRdb's copy holds only in-frame clones and misses some; the assay was immunoSEQ multiplex PCR. The data list roughly 33,000 clones, none observed once; less than 8% falls to the top ten. The chain uses TRBV7-2 and TRBJ1-2, with unresolved D. Specimen: peripheral blood mononuclear cells. The clonotype originates from a human donor with common variable immunodeficiency. The sequenced part of the CDR3 DNA is TGTGCCAGCAGCTACATCGGGTCTAACTATGGC. Its translation is CASSYIGSNYG. The complete CDR3 reads CASSYIGSNYGYTF.